This T cell receptor (beta chain) is from a study of T-cell memory formation after mild COVID-19. Looking at the study overall: Largely donor-specific sequence clusters came from a couple of donors.

The CDR3 sequence is 18 residues long. Germline V gene data show CDR1 as MNHNY and CDR2 as SVGAGI (reference sequence). The V and J ends lost 0 bases and 7 bases, in that order; junction bases with no gene match: 14. Findings and limits, study-wide: Mostly located in CM and EM were contracting CD4+ clones, with contracting CD8+ clones located in EMRA. Confirmation of SARS-CoV-2 specificity was lacking for second-wave clones peaking day 37.

Researchers used 5'RACE with constant-segment primers to make TCR alpha and TCR beta cDNA libraries that carry sample barcodes and UMIs. One entry per CDR3 protein results from TCRdb running MiXCR on the 5' RACE reads. The data show roughly 580,000 distinct CDR3 sequences, 18% seen once. This clonotype was detected only once. Its antigen is not known. This TCR was recovered from an adult woman who had mild COVID-19 (a few samples of this study predate the infection). Cell type and time point are not known. The chain links TRBV6-6 to TRBJ2-1, with 8 bases fitting TRBD2. The sequenced sample was PBMCs or a T cell subset sorted from them (not recorded which). The CDR3 region is CASSYSTLAGGSWNEQFF. CDR3 DNA: TGTGCCAGCAGTTACTCGACACTGGCGGGAGGTAGTTGGAATGAGCAGTTCTTC.